This record concerns one T cell receptor (beta chain) sequence. The target antigen is unknown. The sample is drawn from a study of cytomegalovirus exposure and HLA in healthy donors. Points from the study as a whole: Reportedly, fewer N-insertions than the approximately 690-donor mean appeared in an Asian-associated ancestry cluster in a later analysis. Reports indicate that TCR beta sequences accurately predicted the HLA-A and HLA-B alleles of most subjects.

Germline CDR1 is MDHEN and CDR2 is SYDVKM. V shed 11 bases and J shed 0 bases, with 10 bases lying between them. CDR3 size: 13 residues. In nominal health when sampled, donors likely had unrecorded immune exposures nonetheless. In the PCR, 60 Vbeta and 13 Jbeta primers were used. Measured with immunoSEQ multiplex PCR; TCRdb has only the in-frame clones, and not every one. The sample consists of some 130,000 clones, roughly 80% of them appearing once. The clonotype comes from a male donor in good health and CMV-seronegative. Sequenced: PBMCs. This chain uses TRBV28 with TRBJ2-2; possibly TRBD1 for D (6 bases). The CDR3: CAGRDTNTGELFF. The CDR3 coding sequence is TGTGCCGGCCGGGACACGAACACCGGGGAGCTGTTTTTT.